Reported below is one T cell receptor beta chain. Antigen unknown. This specimen comes from a study of naive and memory T cell subsets. Regarding the study as a whole: Possibly reflecting memory cells re-expressing CD45RA, a few larger clonotypes occurred in naive repertoires, especially CD8.

From the second PCR step, alpha and beta chains were amplified apart. Both TRBC1 and TRBC2 were covered by a beta constant-region primer of two equimolar oligonucleotides. Nested alpha and beta constant-region primers with the SP2 primer drove four PCR rounds on ligated cDNA. Ligation attached a single-stranded oligonucleotide with a 12-nucleotide UMI and the SP2 primer to the cDNA 3' end. TCRdb ran MiXCR on the UMI-ligation and nested PCR reads and lists one entry per CDR3 protein. In the table there are over 130,000 distinct CDR3 sequences, 15% to 25% of which are singletons. Deletions cut 2 bases from V and 0 bases from J, with 11 bases between. The germline gives CDR1 SGHTA, CDR2 FQGTGA. The CDR3 consists of 16 residues.

Sequenced input: naive CD8+ T cells from blood. V and J are TRBV7-3 and TRBJ2-1, with D uncertain. This sequence originates from a human donor in good health. CDR3 loop: CASSLEVTSSYNEQFF. CDR3 nucleotides: TGTGCCAGCAGCTTAGAAGTGACAAGCTCCTACAATGAGCAGTTCTTC.